This T cell receptor beta chain appears in the sequencing data of a study of radiotherapy plus CTLA-4 blockade in lung cancer. On the study more broadly: In approximately 17% of patients, objective responses were seen; roughly 30% had disease control. Broader study findings: How blood T cell clones changed early, along with interferon-beta, reportedly forecast response best. Blood-borne expansion of tumor-derived TCR clones followed radiotherapy plus ipilimumab.

Concerning this clone itself: The antigen is not known.

Assay used: immunoSEQ multiplex PCR; TCRdb lists only in-frame clones, some missing. The data contain about 48,000 clones, around nine tenths of them singletons. Per germline, CDR1 SNHLY and CDR2 FYNNEI. The CDR3 consists of 14 residues. V trimming: 8 bases; J trimming: 5 bases; junction bases outside the gene matches: 8. This TCR was sampled from a human donor with non-small cell lung cancer that progressed on radiotherapy plus ipilimumab. Some clones in this sample may be carry-over from other donors' samples. The J gene is TRBJ1-4, the V gene TRBV2, with 7 bases that match TRBD1. Sequencing was performed on peripheral blood, taken from a patient treated with radiotherapy plus ipilimumab. The CDR3 region is CASRPGQINEKLFF. CDR3 DNA: TGTGCCAGCCGACCGGGACAGATAAATGAAAAACTGTTTTTT.